Shown below are 5 T cell receptor beta chains from a single sample sequenced in a study of T-cell reconstitution after alpha-beta-depleted transplantation in children. The authors prepared the TCRbeta library with unique molecular identifiers. TCRdb reanalysed the PCR reads using MiXCR and keeps one entry per CDR3 protein. Of roughly 590,000 distinct CDR3 sequences listed, roughly 15% are singletons. This material consisted of PBMCs from the stem cell graft donor, taken from the stem cell graft. These receptor sequences come from a human donor who donated a stem cell graft to a child with acute myeloid leukemia.

This clonotype was counted between two and nine times. V usage is TRBV4-2 and J usage is TRBJ1-2; tentatively, D is TRBD1 (6 bases). CDR1 is LGHNA and CDR2 is YNFKEQ in the germline V gene. CDR3 size: 15 residues. V was clipped by 1 base and J by 10 bases, with 19 bases between them. CDR3 amino acids: CASSQGLGGGGVYTF. CDR3 sequence (DNA): TGTGCCAGCAGCCAAGGGTTAGGAGGGGGGGGCGTCTACACCTTC.

This clonotype was counted only a few times. V and J are TRBV20-1 and TRBJ2-2; no definite D call. This CDR3 spans 14 amino acids. CDR1 DFQATT and CDR2 SNEGSKA come from the germline V gene (reference sequence). V lost 6 bases and J lost 1, with 12 bases in between. The CDR3 DNA sequence: TGCAGTGCCCCTAGACCCGTGAACACCGGGGAGCTGTTTTTT. Translated, it gives CSAPRPVNTGELFF.

This chain joins TRBV20-1 and TRBJ1-3; no clear D. The CDR3 loop spans 16 amino acids. Germline loops: CDR1 DFQATT, CDR2 SNEGSKA (reference sequence). Deletions cut 0 bases from V and 4 bases from J, with 16 bases between. CDR3 in amino acids: CSARDSGNHVGNTIYF. CDR3 sequence (DNA): TGCAGTGCTAGAGATTCGGGAAATCACGTCGGAAACACCATATATTTT.

This clonotype occurred many times. This rearrangement joins TRBV7-2 to TRBJ1-5; no clear D gene. Trimming cost V 1 base and J 0 bases, with 7 bases left between them. In germline, CDR1 is SGHTA, CDR2 FQGNSA. The CDR3 has 15 residues. CDR3 sequence (DNA): TGTGCCAGCAGCTTAGACAGCGCTAGCAATCAGCCCCAGCATTTT. The encoded protein is CASSLDSASNQPQHF.

The CDR3 sequence: CSARDQRGSSYEQYF. The CDR3 DNA follows: TGCAGTGCTAGAGACCAGCGGGGGAGCTCCTACGAGCAGTACTTC. This chain joins TRBV20-1 and TRBJ2-7, with 8 bases matching TRBD2. Trimming at V came to 0 bases and at J to 0 bases, leaving 4 bases not matched to a gene. Germline V gives CDR1 DFQATT, CDR2 SNEGSKA (reference sequence). This CDR3 is 15 amino acids long.